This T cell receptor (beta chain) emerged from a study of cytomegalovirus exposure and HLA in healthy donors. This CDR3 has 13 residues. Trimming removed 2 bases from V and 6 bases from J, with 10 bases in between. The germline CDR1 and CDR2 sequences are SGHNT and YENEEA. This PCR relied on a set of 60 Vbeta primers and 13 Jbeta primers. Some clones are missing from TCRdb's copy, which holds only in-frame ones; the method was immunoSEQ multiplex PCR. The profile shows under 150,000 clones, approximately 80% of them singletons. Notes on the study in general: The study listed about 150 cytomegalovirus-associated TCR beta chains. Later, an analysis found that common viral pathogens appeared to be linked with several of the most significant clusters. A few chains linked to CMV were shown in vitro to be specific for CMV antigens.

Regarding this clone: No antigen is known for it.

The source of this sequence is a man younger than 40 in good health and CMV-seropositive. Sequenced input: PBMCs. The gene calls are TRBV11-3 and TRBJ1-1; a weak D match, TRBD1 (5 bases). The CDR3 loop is CASSLWQGAEAFF. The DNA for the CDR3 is TGTGCCAGCAGCTTATGGCAAGGGGCTGAAGCTTTCTTT.